This T cell receptor (beta chain) stems from a study of blood T cell repertoires in COVID-19. Study-wide context: In each case, the material was cDNA or gDNA derived from T cells, B-cell-depleted T cells, or PBMCs.

With 1 base clipped from V and 3 bases from J, the junction kept 8 bases outside the gene matches. This CDR3 has 18 amino acids. Sequencing was performed with immunoSEQ multiplex PCR; in TCRdb, only in-frame clones are kept and a portion is missing. The sample records around 54,000 clones, about nine tenths being singletons. The rearrangement uses TRBV23-1 and TRBJ2-6; 8 positions agree with TRBD1. TRBV23-1 is classed as an ORF, of uncertain function. The sample was peripheral blood. The receptor comes from a woman aged 40 to 55 with active COVID-19. The CDR3 spells CASSQLGCRGRGANVLTF. The CDR3 coding sequence is TGCGCCAGCAGTCAATTAGGGTGCAGGGGGCGTGGGGCCAACGTCCTGACTTTC.